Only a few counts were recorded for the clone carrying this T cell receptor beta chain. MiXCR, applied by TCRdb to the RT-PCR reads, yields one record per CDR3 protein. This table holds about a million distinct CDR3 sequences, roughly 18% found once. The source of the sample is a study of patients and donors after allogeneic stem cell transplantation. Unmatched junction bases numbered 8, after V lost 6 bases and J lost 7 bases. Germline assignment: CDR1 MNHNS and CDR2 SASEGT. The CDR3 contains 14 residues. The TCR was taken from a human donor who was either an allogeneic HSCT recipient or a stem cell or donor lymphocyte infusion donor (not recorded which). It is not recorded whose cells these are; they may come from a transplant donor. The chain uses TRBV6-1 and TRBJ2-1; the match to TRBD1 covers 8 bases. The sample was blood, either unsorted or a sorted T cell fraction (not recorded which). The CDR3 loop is CASSPDRGINEQFF. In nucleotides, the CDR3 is TGTGCCAGCAGCCCCGACAGGGGCATAAATGAGCAGTTCTTC.